A selection of T cell receptor beta chains follows, all from one sample in a study of Graves' ophthalmopathy and Graves' hyperthyroidism. In TCRdb, the multiplex PCR reads were re-called with MiXCR into one record per CDR3 protein. The sample lists around 1.1 million distinct CDR3 sequences, less than 45% occurring once. The sequencing sample was made of peripheral blood or thyroid tissue (not recorded which). The receptor set was obtained from an adult man with Graves' hyperthyroidism. Both conserved end residues are part of each CDR3. D genes are given only for firm matches. Rows give clone size only sometimes, using once, few, many, or a class for an expanded clone.

V,J,size,D,DNA,CDR3
TRBV6-5,TRBJ2-2,NA,TRBD1,TGTGCCAGCAGAAAGCAGGGGGCGAGCACCGGGGAGCTGTTTTTT,CASRKQGASTGELFF
TRBV13,TRBJ1-5,NA,NA,TGTGCCAGCAGCGTTACCTTTTTGCCCAATCAGCCCCAGCATTTT,CASSVTFLPNQPQHF
TRBV10-3,TRBJ1-2,NA,TRBD1,TGTGCCAGCTGGGACAGGGCTGGTGGCTACACCTTC,CASWDRAGGYTF
TRBV19,TRBJ1-1,NA,NA,TGTGCCAGTAGCTCCTTGGGGCTCTCGGACACTGAAGCTTTCTTT,CASSSLGLSDTEAFF
TRBV5-6,TRBJ1-1,few,NA,TGTGCCAGCAGCTTGTCATCGGGGCCTGAGAGAGCTTTCTTT,CASSLSSGPERAFF
TRBV7-9,TRBJ1-1,many,NA,TGTGCCAGCAGCTCCAGGGGTTCCACTGAAGCTTTCTTT,CASSSRGSTEAFF
TRBV5-1,TRBJ1-4,NA,NA,TGCGCCAGCAGCTTGGCTCGGGGGGCGGATGATTCGAGTGAAAAACTGTTTTTT,CASSLARGADDSSEKLFF
TRBV29-1,TRBJ2-7,many,TRBD2,TGCAGCGTAGGGCGGGAGGGCTACGAGCAGTACTTC,CSVGREGYEQYF
TRBV5-4,TRBJ2-7,NA,NA,TGCGCCAGCAGCAATGGCCGCTCCTACGAGCAGTACTTC,CASSNGRSYEQYF
TRBV28,TRBJ1-6,NA,NA,TGTGCCATCAAACAGGACTATAATTCACCCCTCCACTTT,CAIKQDYNSPLHF
TRBV7-2,TRBJ2-7,few,NA,TGTGCCAGCAGCTTAGATTTGGGATCGGGCGAGCAGTACTTC,CASSLDLGSGEQYF
TRBV11-2,TRBJ2-7,NA,TRBD1,TGTGCCAGCAGCTTAGAGGACAGGGGGCGCACATACGAGCAGTACTTC,CASSLEDRGRTYEQYF
TRBV29-1,TRBJ2-5,many,TRBD1,TGCAGCGTTGAACTGTCAGGGGGTCCAGAGACCCAGTACTTC,CSVELSGGPETQYF
TRBV7-2,TRBJ2-7,many,TRBD1,TGTGCCAGCAGTCAGGACGGGACAGCCTACGAGCAGTACTTC,CASSQDGTAYEQYF
TRBV12-3/TRBV12-4,TRBJ2-7,NA,TRBD1,TGTGCCAGCAGTCCCCAACCCGGGACAGACTACGAGCAGTACTTC,CASSPQPGTDYEQYF
TRBV29-1,TRBJ1-3,NA,NA,TGCAGCATAGGTGGGGGGGGCCTTAGGAACACCATATATTTT,CSIGGGGLRNTIYF
TRBV7-8,TRBJ1-5,many,NA,TGTGCCAGCAGCTTAGAAGAGTATCAGCCCCAGCATTTT,CASSLEEYQPQHF
TRBV5-1,TRBJ2-5,many,NA,TGCGCCAGCAGCTCGTACTCGAAGGGTGAGACCCAGTACTTC,CASSSYSKGETQYF
TRBV7-9,TRBJ2-5,few,TRBD2,TGCGCCAGCAGCCAAAGAGGACTAGCGGGGGGAGAGACCCAGTACTTC,CASSQRGLAGGETQYF
TRBV7-9,TRBJ1-5,NA,NA,TGTGCCAGCAGCTCGAGGGGCAGTCAGCCCCAGCATTTT,CASSSRGSQPQHF
TRBV6-5,TRBJ1-1,NA,TRBD1,TGTGCCAGCAGTCCACTGACAGGGTCGACTGAAGCTTTCTTT,CASSPLTGSTEAFF
TRBV4-3,TRBJ1-2,NA,TRBD1,TGCGCCAGCAGCCAAGCTCCAGGGGGGTATGGCTACACCTTC,CASSQAPGGYGYTF
TRBV6-5,TRBJ1-6,few,NA,TGTGCCAGCAGTTACTCGTGGAAGGGACGGACTAATTCACCCCTCCACTTT,CASSYSWKGRTNSPLHF
TRBV19,TRBJ2-7,many,NA,TGTGCCAGGAGTCCCTCCTACGAGCAGTACTTC,CARSPSYEQYF
TRBV19,TRBJ2-2,many,NA,TGTGCCAGTAGTATGGGATCAGGGAACACCGGGGAGCTGTTTTTT,CASSMGSGNTGELFF
TRBV10-3,TRBJ1-2,NA,NA,TGTGCCAGCAGTGAAGGCAAGGGGGGGTCCAGGTGGGGCTACACCTTC,CASSEGKGGSRWGYTF
TRBV10-3,TRBJ1-4,many,NA,TGTGCCACACGACAGAGGAGTAATGAAAAACTGTTTTTT,CATRQRSNEKLFF
TRBV6-1,TRBJ1-1,NA,TRBD1,TGTGCCAGCAGTGAAGGGACAGGGCTGAAGAACACTGAAGCTTTCTTT,CASSEGTGLKNTEAFF
TRBV29-1,TRBJ2-7,NA,NA,TGCAGCGTTGAAGATGATTGGCCAGGGACCAAGGACTACGAGCAGTACTTC,CSVEDDWPGTKDYEQYF
TRBV5-1,TRBJ2-2,NA,NA,TGCGCCAGCAGCTTGGCTCGGGGCCGGAGGAACACCGGGGAGCTGTTTTTT,CASSLARGRRNTGELFF
TRBV12-3/TRBV12-4,TRBJ1-3,NA,NA,TGTGCCAGCAGTTTGGGGGGGCAGAGAGTCACCATATATTTT,CASSLGGQRVTIYF
TRBV20-1,TRBJ1-5,many,NA,TGCAGTGCTAGAGAGGGCAGGGGCTACCAGCCCCAGCATTTT,CSAREGRGYQPQHF
TRBV11-2,TRBJ1-6,many,NA,TGTGCCAGCAGCTCCCGGGCCCGGGGTAGGAAGTCACCCCTCCACTTT,CASSSRARGRKSPLHF
TRBV11-2,TRBJ1-2,once,NA,TGTGCCAGCAGTCCTGACAGTCGTGGCTACACCTTC,CASSPDSRGYTF
TRBV7-2,TRBJ1-6,NA,TRBD1,TGTGCCAGCAGCTACGACAGGGTCGGTAATTCACCCCTCCACTTT,CASSYDRVGNSPLHF
TRBV7-6,TRBJ1-1,many,NA,TGTGCCAGCAGCCTCTTCGACGGGGACACTGAAGCTTTCTTT,CASSLFDGDTEAFF
TRBV7-2,TRBJ1-2,many,NA,TGTGCCAGCAGCCCCGTCGTGGCACGGGGCTATGGCTACACCTTC,CASSPVVARGYGYTF
TRBV12-3/TRBV12-4,TRBJ1-5,NA,TRBD1,TGTGCCAGCACCTTCGGGACAGATAGCAATCAGCCCCAGCATTTT,CASTFGTDSNQPQHF
TRBV7-2,TRBJ1-1,few,NA,TGTGCCAGCAGACCCGGCCGGTACAGCGGGACTGAAGCTTTCTTT,CASRPGRYSGTEAFF
TRBV20-1,TRBJ1-6,many,TRBD1,TGCAGTGCCAAGGCATACAGGGGGAGCGATAATTCACCCCTCCACTTT,CSAKAYRGSDNSPLHF
TRBV5-1,TRBJ1-1,many,NA,TGCGCCAGCAGCTTCGCAGGGTCGGACACTGAAGCTTTCTTT,CASSFAGSDTEAFF
TRBV7-2,TRBJ2-7,many,NA,TGTGCCAGCAGCAGGACCGGGACTGGCTACGAGCAGTACTTC,CASSRTGTGYEQYF
TRBV20-1,TRBJ2-7,NA,NA,TGCAGTGTTCCATCAGCCGGGACTGGCTCCTACGAGCAGTACTTC,CSVPSAGTGSYEQYF
TRBV9,TRBJ2-2,NA,TRBD1,TGTGCCAGCAGCCTACGGACAGGGGGCTTTGGGGAGCTGTTTTTT,CASSLRTGGFGELFF
TRBV7-6,TRBJ2-2,once,NA,TGTGCCAGCACCGACACCGGGACCGCCACCGGGGAGCTGTTTTTT,CASTDTGTATGELFF
TRBV7-2,TRBJ1-4,once,NA,TGTGCCAGCAGCTTAGAGCACCCGGATGAAAAACTGTTTTTT,CASSLEHPDEKLFF
TRBV6-5,TRBJ2-7,few,NA,TGTGCCAGCATGCCCCGGCTAACCTACGAGCAGTACTTC,CASMPRLTYEQYF
TRBV10-1,TRBJ2-7,NA,NA,TGTGCCAGCTCACACGGGGTGACGGGGGGCACCTACGAGCAGTACTTC,CASSHGVTGGTYEQYF
TRBV2,TRBJ2-1,once,TRBD2,TGTGCCATCGGGGGGGACTCCTACAATGAGCAGTTCTTC,CAIGGDSYNEQFF
TRBV20-1,TRBJ1-5,many,NA,TGCAGTGCTAGTGGGCCTCATTCGCGGCGCAATCAGCCCCAGCATTTT,CSASGPHSRRNQPQHF
TRBV10-3,TRBJ1-6,NA,NA,TGTGCCATCAGTCTTAAGGGAAATAATTCACCCCTCCACTTT,CAISLKGNNSPLHF
TRBV25-1,TRBJ1-5,NA,NA,TGTGCCAGCAGCGTTGTGCTGGGCGCTGCCGGTCAGCCCCAGCATTTT,CASSVVLGAAGQPQHF
TRBV19,TRBJ1-6,many,NA,TGTGCCAGTAGTCAAAGGGGACGGATTAATTCACCCCTCCACTTT,CASSQRGRINSPLHF